This T cell receptor (beta chain) stems from a study of T-cell memory formation after mild COVID-19. Study results and caveats: The study found contracting CD4+ clones mainly in CM and EM and contracting CD8+ clones in EMRA. Contracting clones from day 15 to 85 showed balanced CD4/CD8; later expanders favored CD4+.

J lost 6 bases, V lost 8 bases, and 5 bases had no gene match. The CDR3 runs 13 residues. Constant-segment primers were used for 5'RACE, and the resulting TCR alpha and TCR beta cDNA libraries carried sample barcodes and UMIs. TCRdb independently ran MiXCR on the 5' RACE reads; one entry per CDR3 protein. Among about 250,000 distinct CDR3 sequences listed, about a sixth were seen once. In its sample, this clonotype was seen many times. Its antigen is undetermined. The chain has TRBV12-3 or TRBV12-4 and TRBJ1-5; 9 bases map to TRBD1. Sample: PBMCs or a T cell subset sorted from them (not recorded which). The source of this sequence is a man aged 18 to 35 who had mild COVID-19 (a few samples of this study predate the infection). Cell type and time point are not known. CDR3 region: CASRDRVVQPQHF. CDR3 nucleotides: TGTGCCAGCCGGGACAGGGTAGTTCAGCCCCAGCATTTT.